This TCR beta chain was retrieved from a study of T cell responses to AZD1222 COVID-19 vaccine. Study-level results: Spike was spanned by vaccine-associated CD4 TCRs, which were dominant at 160-218 and 743-854. Repertoires were sampled only after the peak T cell response.

Remarks on this clone: Its antigen is unidentified.

From germline, CDR1 is WSHSY and CDR2 SAAADI. V was pared by 2 bases and J by 6 bases, with 17 bases between. The CDR3 runs to 16 residues. Clones were read by immunoSEQ multiplex PCR, and TCRdb kept only the in-frame ones, dropping some. The data show some 140,000 clones, approximately 85% seen once. The source of this sequence is an adult who received the MenACWY meningococcal vaccine as a control. Here the sequenced sample was peripheral blood, taken 28 days after the second dose of the MenACWY control vaccine. The J gene is TRBJ1-5, the V gene TRBV10-2; tentatively, D is TRBD1 (5 bases). The CDR3 sequence is CASSEVITRVPQPQHF. CDR3 nucleotide sequence: TGCGCCAGCAGTGAGGTCATAACCAGGGTTCCTCAGCCCCAGCATTTT.